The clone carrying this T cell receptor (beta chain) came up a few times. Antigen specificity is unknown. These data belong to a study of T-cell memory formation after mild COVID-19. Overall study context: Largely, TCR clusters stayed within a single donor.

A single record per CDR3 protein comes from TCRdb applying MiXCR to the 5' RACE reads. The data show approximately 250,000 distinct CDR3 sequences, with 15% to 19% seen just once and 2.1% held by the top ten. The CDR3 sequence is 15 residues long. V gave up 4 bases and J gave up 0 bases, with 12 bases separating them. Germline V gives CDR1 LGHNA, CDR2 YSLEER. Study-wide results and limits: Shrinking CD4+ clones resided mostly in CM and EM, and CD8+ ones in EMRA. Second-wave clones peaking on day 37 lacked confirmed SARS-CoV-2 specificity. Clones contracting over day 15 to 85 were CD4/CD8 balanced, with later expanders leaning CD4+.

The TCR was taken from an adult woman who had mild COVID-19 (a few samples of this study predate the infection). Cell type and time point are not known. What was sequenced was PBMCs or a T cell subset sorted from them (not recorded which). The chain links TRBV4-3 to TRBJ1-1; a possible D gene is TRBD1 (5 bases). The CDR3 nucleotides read TGCGCCAGCAGCCGGATTACAGGCATGAACACTGAAGCTTTCTTT. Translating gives CASSRITGMNTEAFF.